Listed below are T cell receptor beta chains from one sample, sequenced in a study of T cell changes during pregnancy in multiple sclerosis. Measured with immunoSEQ multiplex PCR; TCRdb has only the in-frame clones, and not every one. The table has approximately 68,000 clones, about 89% seen once. Material: peripheral blood, obtained in the second trimester of pregnancy. The receptor set was obtained from a female donor with multiple sclerosis, enrolled in a pregnancy study. CDR3s include the opening cysteine and the closing phenylalanine or tryptophan. The order of the fields is V gene, D gene, clone size, J gene, CDR3 DNA, CDR3 protein. D genes are given only for firm matches. Size is omitted from some rows. Given values are once, few, many or a class for expanded clones.

TRBV21-1	NA	NA	TRBJ1-1	TGTGCCAGCAGCAAAGCTCGGGGTGGGGTAGCTTTCTTT	CASSKARGGVAFF
TRBV5-1	TRBD1	NA	TRBJ1-1	TGCGCCAGTAACCTCGGGACAGGGTTCACTGAAGCTTTCTTT	CASNLGTGFTEAFF
TRBV19	NA	NA	TRBJ1-4	TGTGCCAGGATTCCGGGATCACGGGAGGAAAAACTGTTTTTT	CARIPGSREEKLFF
TRBV14	NA	NA	TRBJ2-5	TGTGCCAGCAGCCTAAACCAAGAGACCCAGTACTTC	CASSLNQETQYF
TRBV14	TRBD2	once	TRBJ2-5	TGTGCCAGCAGCCAAAACCTAGCGGGAGACGGGGAGACCCAGTACTTC	CASSQNLAGDGETQYF
TRBV6-5	TRBD1	NA	TRBJ1-6	TGTGCCAGCAGTAAGGGACAGGGAGTCCTCCACTTT	CASSKGQGVLHF
TRBV7-2	NA	NA	TRBJ2-5	TGTGCCAGCAGCTACCCAGAGGGAGCGGAAGAGACCCAGTACTTC	CASSYPEGAEETQYF
TRBV7-7	TRBD1	NA	TRBJ2-7	TGTGCCAGCAGCTCGACAGGGAGAGGCGAGCAGTACTTC	CASSSTGRGEQYF
TRBV7-2	NA	NA	TRBJ2-1	TGTGCCAGCAGTACAAGCTCCTACAATGAGCAGTTCTTC	CASSTSSYNEQFF
TRBV10-2	NA	NA	TRBJ2-3	TGCGCCAGCAGTGATGGGCGGGACCGCACAGATACGCAGTATTTT	CASSDGRDRTDTQYF
TRBV18	TRBD1	NA	TRBJ2-5	TGTGCCAGCTCACGGGCACAGGGGGGCCAAGAGACCCAGTACTTC	CASSRAQGGQETQYF
TRBV5-1	NA	NA	TRBJ2-3	TGCGCCAGCAGCTTGATCGGCAGGGTTACAGATACGCAGTATTTT	CASSLIGRVTDTQYF
TRBV4-3	TRBD1	NA	TRBJ2-7	TGCGCCAGCAGCCGAGGCGGGACAGGGAACGACGAGCAGTACTTC	CASSRGGTGNDEQYF
TRBV5-6	NA	NA	TRBJ1-1	TGTGCCAGCAGCTCTCTGACAAGGATGAACACTGAAGCTTTCTTT	CASSSLTRMNTEAFF
TRBV2	NA	NA	TRBJ1-2	TGTGCCAGCAGGATGGACATTTCTGACTATGGCTACACCTTC	CASRMDISDYGYTF
TRBV5-6	NA	NA	TRBJ2-3	TGTGCCAGCAGCTTAGGGGGACTAAATACGCAGTATTTT	CASSLGGLNTQYF
TRBV7-9	TRBD1	NA	TRBJ1-1	TGTGCCAGCAGCGCTATGGGACAGGCCTCCACTGAAGCTTTCTTT	CASSAMGQASTEAFF
TRBV27	TRBD1	NA	TRBJ2-7	TGTGCCAGCAGTCCAAACCGGGACAGCACCGACGAGCAGTACTTC	CASSPNRDSTDEQYF
TRBV5-1	NA	once	TRBJ2-2	TGCGCCAGCAGCTTTTCTGCCGGGGAGCTGTTTTTT	CASSFSAGELFF
TRBV27	TRBD2	NA	TRBJ2-1	TGTGCCAGCAGTCTAGCGGGGGGGTTTAATGAGCAGTTCTTC	CASSLAGGFNEQFF
TRBV7-8	TRBD1	NA	TRBJ1-1	TGTGCCAGCAGCTCCGGGACAGGGATGAACACTGAAGCTTTCTTT	CASSSGTGMNTEAFF
TRBV19	NA	NA	TRBJ1-5	TGTGCCAGTAGTATTAGGAGTAGCAATCAGCCCCAGCATTTT	CASSIRSSNQPQHF
TRBV14	NA	NA	TRBJ1-2	TGTGCCAGCAGCCAAGGAGGGAGGGCTAACTATGGCTACACCTTC	CASSQGGRANYGYTF